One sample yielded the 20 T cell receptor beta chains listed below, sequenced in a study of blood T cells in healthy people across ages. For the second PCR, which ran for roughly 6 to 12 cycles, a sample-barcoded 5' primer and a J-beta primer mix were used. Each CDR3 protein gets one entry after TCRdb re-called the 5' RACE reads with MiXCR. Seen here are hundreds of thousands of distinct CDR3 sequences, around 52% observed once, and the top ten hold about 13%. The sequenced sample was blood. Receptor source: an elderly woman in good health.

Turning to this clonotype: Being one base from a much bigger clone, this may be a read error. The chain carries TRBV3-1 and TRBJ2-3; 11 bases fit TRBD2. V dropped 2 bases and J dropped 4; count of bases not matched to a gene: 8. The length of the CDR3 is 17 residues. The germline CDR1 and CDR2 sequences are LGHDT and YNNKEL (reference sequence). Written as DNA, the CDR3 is TGTGCCAGCAGCCAACGAGGACTAGCGGGCGGCGCAGATACGCAGTATTTT. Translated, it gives CASSQRGLAGGADTQYF.

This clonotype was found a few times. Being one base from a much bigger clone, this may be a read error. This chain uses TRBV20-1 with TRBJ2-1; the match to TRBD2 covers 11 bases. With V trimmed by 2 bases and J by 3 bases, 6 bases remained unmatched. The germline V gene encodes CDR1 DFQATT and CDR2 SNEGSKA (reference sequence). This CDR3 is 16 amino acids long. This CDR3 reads CSARSVAGGVYNEQFF. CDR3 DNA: TGCAGTGCTAGATCCGTAGCGGGGGGGGTCTACAATGAGCAGTTCTTC.

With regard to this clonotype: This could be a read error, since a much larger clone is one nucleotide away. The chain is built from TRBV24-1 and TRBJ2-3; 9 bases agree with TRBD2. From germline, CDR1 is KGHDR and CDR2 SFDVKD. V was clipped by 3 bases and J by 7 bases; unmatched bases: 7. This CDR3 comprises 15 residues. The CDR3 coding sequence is TGTGCCACCAGTGATGCTAGCGGGACGATTTATACGCAGTATTTT. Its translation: CATSDASGTIYTQYF.

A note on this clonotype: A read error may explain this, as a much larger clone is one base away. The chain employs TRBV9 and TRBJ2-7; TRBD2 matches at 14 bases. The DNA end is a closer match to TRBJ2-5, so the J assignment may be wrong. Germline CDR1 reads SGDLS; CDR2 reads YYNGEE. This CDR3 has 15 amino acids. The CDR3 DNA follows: TGTGCCAGCAGCATTCCAGGACTAGCGGGAGGGACCCAGTACTTC. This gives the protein CASSIPGLAGGTQYF.

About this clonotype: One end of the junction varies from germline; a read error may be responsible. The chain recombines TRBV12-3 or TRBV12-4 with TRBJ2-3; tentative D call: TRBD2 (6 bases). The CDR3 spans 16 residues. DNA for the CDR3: TGTGCCAGCAGTCCCCATTCTAGCGTTAGCGCAGATACGCAGTATTTC. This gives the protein CASSPHSSVSADTQYF.

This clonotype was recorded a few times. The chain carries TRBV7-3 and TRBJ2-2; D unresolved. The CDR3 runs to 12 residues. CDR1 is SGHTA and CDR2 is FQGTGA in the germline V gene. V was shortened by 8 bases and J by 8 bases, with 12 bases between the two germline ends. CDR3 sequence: CASGTSVGELFF. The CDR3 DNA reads TGTGCCAGCGGTACCTCCGTGGGGGAGCTGTTTTTT.

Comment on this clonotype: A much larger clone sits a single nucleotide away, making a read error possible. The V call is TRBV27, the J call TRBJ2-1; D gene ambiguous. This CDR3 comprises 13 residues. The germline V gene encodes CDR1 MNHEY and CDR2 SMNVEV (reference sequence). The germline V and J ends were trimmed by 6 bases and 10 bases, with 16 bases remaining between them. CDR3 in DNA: TGTGCCAGCAGCTCGGTTATCACAAAGGAGCAGTTCTTC. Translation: CASSSVITKEQFF.

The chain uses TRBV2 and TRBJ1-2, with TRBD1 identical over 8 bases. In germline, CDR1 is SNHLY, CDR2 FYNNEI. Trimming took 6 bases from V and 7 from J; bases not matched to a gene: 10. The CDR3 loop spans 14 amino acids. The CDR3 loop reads CASRTPSRGPGYTF. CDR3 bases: TGTGCCAGCAGGACTCCTTCCAGGGGGCCTGGCTACACCTTC.

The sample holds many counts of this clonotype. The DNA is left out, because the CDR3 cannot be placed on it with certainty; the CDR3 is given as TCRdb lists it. The CDR3 spells CASSFGNGLAKNIQYF. This chain joins TRBV28 and TRBJ2-4. The germline CDR1 and CDR2 sequences are MDHEN and SYDVKM. The CDR3 has 16 residues if both end residues are counted.

The chain's CDR3 is CASRVGGTNDGYTF. In DNA form, the CDR3 reads TGTGCCAGCAGGGTCGGGGGGACAAACGATGGCTACACCTTC. The chain uses TRBV6-1 and TRBJ1-2; D is possibly TRBD1 (6 bases). CDR1 is MNHNS and CDR2 is SASEGT in the germline V gene. CDR3 size: 14 residues. With 6 bases removed from V and 6 bases from J, the gap between germline ends came to 17 bases.

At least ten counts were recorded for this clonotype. The DNA for the CDR3 is TGTGCCAGCAGTTTAGTTCTCGACACTGAAGCTTTCTTT. It specifies CASSLVLDTEAFF. This sequence joins TRBV12-3 or TRBV12-4 and TRBJ1-1; D unresolved. Trimming shortened V by 1 base and J by 3 bases, and 6 bases separated the two germline ends. The CDR3 runs 13 residues.

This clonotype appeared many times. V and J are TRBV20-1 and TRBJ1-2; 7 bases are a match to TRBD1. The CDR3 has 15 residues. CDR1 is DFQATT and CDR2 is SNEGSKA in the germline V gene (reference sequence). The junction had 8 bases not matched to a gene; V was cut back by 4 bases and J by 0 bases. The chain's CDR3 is CSATLPGQSNYGYTF. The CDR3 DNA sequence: TGCAGTGCTACTTTGCCGGGACAGTCTAACTATGGCTACACCTTC.

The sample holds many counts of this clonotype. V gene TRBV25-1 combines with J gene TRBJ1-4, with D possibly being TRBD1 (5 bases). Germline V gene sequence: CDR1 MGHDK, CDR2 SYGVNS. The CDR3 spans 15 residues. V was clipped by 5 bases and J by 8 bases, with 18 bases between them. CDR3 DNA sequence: TGTGCCAGCAGTCTAGGTTTGGGGCGATGGGAAAAACTGTTTTTT. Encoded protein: CASSLGLGRWEKLFF.

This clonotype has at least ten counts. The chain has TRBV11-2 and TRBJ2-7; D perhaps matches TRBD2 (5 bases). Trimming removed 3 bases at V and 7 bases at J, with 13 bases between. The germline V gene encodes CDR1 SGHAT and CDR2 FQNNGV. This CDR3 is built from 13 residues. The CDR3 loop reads CASSFSSGYEQYF. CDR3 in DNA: TGTGCCAGCAGCTTCTCTTCGGGGTATGAGCAGTACTTC.

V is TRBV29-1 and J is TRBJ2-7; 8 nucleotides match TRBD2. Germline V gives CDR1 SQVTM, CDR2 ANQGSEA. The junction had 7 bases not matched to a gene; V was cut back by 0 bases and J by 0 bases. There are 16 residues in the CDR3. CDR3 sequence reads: CSVEDPAGGTSYEQYF. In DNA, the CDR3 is TGCAGCGTTGAAGATCCTGCGGGAGGAACCTCCTACGAGCAGTACTTC.

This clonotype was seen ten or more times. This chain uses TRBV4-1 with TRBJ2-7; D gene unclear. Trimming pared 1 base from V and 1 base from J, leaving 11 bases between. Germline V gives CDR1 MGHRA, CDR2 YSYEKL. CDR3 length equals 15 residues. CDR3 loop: CASSQVATPSYEQYF. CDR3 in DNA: TGCGCCAGCAGCCAAGTAGCCACCCCTTCCTACGAGCAGTACTTC.

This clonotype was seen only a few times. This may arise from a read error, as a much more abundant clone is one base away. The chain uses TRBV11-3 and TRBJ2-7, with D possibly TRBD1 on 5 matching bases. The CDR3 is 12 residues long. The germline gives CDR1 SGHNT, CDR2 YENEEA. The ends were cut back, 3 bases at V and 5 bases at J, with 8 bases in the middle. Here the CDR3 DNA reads TGTGCCAGCAGCTTCCAGGGTAACGAGCAGTACTTC. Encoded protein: CASSFQGNEQYF.

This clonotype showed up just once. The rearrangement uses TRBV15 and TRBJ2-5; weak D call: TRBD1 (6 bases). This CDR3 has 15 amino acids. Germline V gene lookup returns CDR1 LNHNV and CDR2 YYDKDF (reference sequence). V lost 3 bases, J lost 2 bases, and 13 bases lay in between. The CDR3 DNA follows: TGTGCCACCAGCAGTGTAACAGGGAAGCAAGAGACCCAGTACTTC. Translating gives CATSSVTGKQETQYF.

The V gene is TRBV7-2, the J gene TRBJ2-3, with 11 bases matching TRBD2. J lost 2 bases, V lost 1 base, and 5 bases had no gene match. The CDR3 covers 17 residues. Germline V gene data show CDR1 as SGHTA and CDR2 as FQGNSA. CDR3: CASSLVASGGFTDTQYF. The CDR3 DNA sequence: TGTGCCAGCAGCTTAGTGGCTAGCGGGGGGTTCACAGATACGCAGTATTTT.

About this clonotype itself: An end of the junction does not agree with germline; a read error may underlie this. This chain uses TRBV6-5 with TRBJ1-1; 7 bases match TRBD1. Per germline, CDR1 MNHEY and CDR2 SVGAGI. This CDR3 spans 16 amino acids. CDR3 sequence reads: CASSYSGQTLNAEAFF. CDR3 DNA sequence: TGTGCCAGCAGTTACTCGGGACAGACCTTGAACGCTGAAGCTTTCTTT.